A selection of T cell receptor beta chains follows, all from one sample in a study of blood T cell repertoires in COVID-19. The data were produced by immunoSEQ multiplex PCR, yet TCRdb's version contains in-frame clones alone and is incomplete. The sample has some 150,000 clones; under 90% are singletons. The sample consisted of peripheral blood. Receptors originate from a woman aged 60-70 years with active or convalescent COVID-19. Both conserved end residues are part of each CDR3. Fields, in order: D gene, V gene, J gene, clone size, CDR3 protein, CDR3 DNA. A D gene is named only where the DNA matches it firmly. Only some rows state a clone size, as once, few, many or a class for expanded clones.

d_gene: NA; v_gene: TRBV3-1/TRBV3-2; j_gene: TRBJ2-5; abundance: NA; CDR3aa: CASSQGRQETQYF; CDR3nt: TGTGCCAGCAGCCAGGGCCGACAAGAGACCCAGTACTTC
d_gene: TRBD2; v_gene: TRBV7-2; j_gene: TRBJ2-3; abundance: few; CDR3aa: CASSLSSGEKWDTQYF; CDR3nt: TGTGCCAGCAGCTTAAGTAGCGGGGAAAAATGGGATACGCAGTATTTT
d_gene: NA; v_gene: TRBV19; j_gene: TRBJ2-1; abundance: NA; CDR3aa: CASSKNNDPWLVAYNEQFF; CDR3nt: TGTGCCAGTAGTAAAAATAACGACCCATGGCTAGTCGCCTACAATGAGCAGTTCTTC
d_gene: TRBD2; v_gene: TRBV11-1; j_gene: TRBJ2-3; abundance: NA; CDR3aa: CASSLWRGNTDTQYF; CDR3nt: TGTGCCAGCAGCTTATGGCGGGGGAACACAGATACGCAGTATTTT
d_gene: NA; v_gene: TRBV3-1/TRBV3-2; j_gene: TRBJ2-5; abundance: NA; CDR3aa: CASSQDRMAGKTQYF; CDR3nt: TGTGCCAGCAGCCAAGATCGGATGGCGGGGAAGACCCAGTACTTC
d_gene: TRBD2; v_gene: TRBV5-1; j_gene: TRBJ2-3; abundance: NA; CDR3aa: CASSLDGGAATQYF; CDR3nt: TGCGCCAGCAGCTTGGACGGGGGGGCCGCTACGCAGTATTTT
d_gene: TRBD2; v_gene: TRBV5-4; j_gene: TRBJ2-1; abundance: once; CDR3aa: CASSRRPNLADYNEQFF; CDR3nt: TGTGCCAGCAGTCGACGACCCAATCTAGCGGACTACAATGAGCAGTTCTTC
d_gene: TRBD1; v_gene: TRBV6-1; j_gene: TRBJ1-5; abundance: NA; CDR3aa: CASSENLQGNQPQHF; CDR3nt: TGTGCCAGCAGTGAAAACCTACAGGGGAATCAGCCCCAGCATTTT
d_gene: TRBD1; v_gene: TRBV10-1; j_gene: TRBJ1-5; abundance: few; CDR3aa: CASSDTGQGNQPQHF; CDR3nt: TGCGCCAGCAGTGATACGGGACAGGGGAATCAGCCCCAGCATTTT
d_gene: TRBD2; v_gene: TRBV28; j_gene: TRBJ2-1; abundance: NA; CDR3aa: CASNSARLAAYYNEQFF; CDR3nt: TGTGCCAGCAACAGCGCGAGACTAGCGGCTTATTACAATGAGCAGTTCTTC
d_gene: NA; v_gene: TRBV18; j_gene: TRBJ1-1; abundance: few; CDR3aa: CATLEARMNTEAFF; CDR3nt: TGTGCCACCCTGGAGGCTCGAATGAACACTGAAGCTTTCTTT
d_gene: NA; v_gene: TRBV5-1; j_gene: TRBJ1-4; abundance: NA; CDR3aa: CASSEQTTNEKLFF; CDR3nt: TGCGCCAGCAGCGAACAGACAACTAATGAAAAACTGTTTTTT
d_gene: TRBD1; v_gene: TRBV7-2; j_gene: TRBJ1-2; abundance: NA; CDR3aa: CASSIPVTGENGYTF; CDR3nt: TGTGCCAGCAGCATCCCGGTGACAGGGGAGAATGGCTACACCTTC
d_gene: TRBD2; v_gene: TRBV7-9; j_gene: TRBJ2-1; abundance: NA; CDR3aa: CASSLVTSGREKFF; CDR3nt: TGTGCCAGCAGCTTAGTGACTAGCGGGAGGGAAAAGTTCTTC
d_gene: NA; v_gene: TRBV19; j_gene: TRBJ1-2; abundance: NA; CDR3aa: CASSVTRTLHYGYTF; CDR3nt: TGTGCCAGTAGTGTCACCCGGACACTTCACTATGGCTACACCTTC
d_gene: NA; v_gene: TRBV28; j_gene: TRBJ1-2; abundance: NA; CDR3aa: CAIPGGYGYTF; CDR3nt: TGTGCCATCCCCGGCGGCTATGGCTACACCTTC
d_gene: TRBD2; v_gene: TRBV5-6; j_gene: TRBJ2-1; abundance: once; CDR3aa: CASSLEVLRGGNEQFF; CDR3nt: TGTGCCAGCAGCTTGGAAGTGCTCCGGGGGGGAAATGAGCAGTTCTTC
d_gene: TRBD1; v_gene: TRBV19; j_gene: TRBJ2-1; abundance: NA; CDR3aa: CASSARDRVYNEQFF; CDR3nt: TGTGCCAGTAGTGCTCGGGACAGGGTGTACAATGAGCAGTTCTTC
d_gene: TRBD2; v_gene: TRBV6-2/TRBV6-3; j_gene: TRBJ2-2; abundance: NA; CDR3aa: CASSGRTSGNTGELFF; CDR3nt: TGTGCCAGCAGCGGTCGGACTAGCGGTAACACCGGGGAGCTGTTTTTT
d_gene: TRBD1; v_gene: TRBV7-2; j_gene: TRBJ2-2; abundance: NA; CDR3aa: CASSPGQGSGELFF; CDR3nt: TGTGCCAGCAGCCCTGGACAGGGGTCGGGGGAGCTGTTTTTT
d_gene: NA; v_gene: TRBV11-3; j_gene: TRBJ1-1; abundance: few; CDR3aa: CASSLRGSGTEAFF; CDR3nt: TGTGCCAGCAGCCTAAGGGGATCAGGAACTGAAGCTTTCTTT
d_gene: TRBD2; v_gene: TRBV3-1/TRBV3-2; j_gene: TRBJ2-1; abundance: once; CDR3aa: CASSQVGGVRNEQFF; CDR3nt: TGTGCCAGCAGCCAAGTCGGGGGGGTCCGTAATGAGCAGTTCTTC
d_gene: TRBD1; v_gene: TRBV24-1; j_gene: TRBJ1-1; abundance: NA; CDR3aa: CATSDRGRTEAFF; CDR3nt: TGTGCCACCAGTGACAGGGGGCGGACTGAAGCTTTCTTT
d_gene: NA; v_gene: TRBV12-1; j_gene: TRBJ2-7; abundance: NA; CDR3aa: CASSMAGEQYF; CDR3nt: TGTGCCAGCAGCATGGCGGGCGAGCAGTACTTC
d_gene: TRBD1; v_gene: TRBV6-4; j_gene: TRBJ2-1; abundance: NA; CDR3aa: CASRRGQGRYGEQFF; CDR3nt: TGTGCCAGCAGGAGGGGACAGGGGCGTTACGGTGAGCAGTTCTTC
d_gene: TRBD1; v_gene: TRBV7-2; j_gene: TRBJ2-2; abundance: NA; CDR3aa: CASRGTGGTGELFF; CDR3nt: TGTGCCAGCAGGGGGACAGGGGGCACCGGGGAGCTGTTTTTT
d_gene: TRBD2; v_gene: TRBV11-2; j_gene: TRBJ2-5; abundance: NA; CDR3aa: CASSRGTTQETQYF; CDR3nt: TGTGCCAGCAGCAGAGGGACTACACAAGAGACCCAGTACTTC
d_gene: TRBD1; v_gene: TRBV19; j_gene: TRBJ1-1; abundance: NA; CDR3aa: CARRTGEDTEAFF; CDR3nt: TGTGCCAGGAGGACAGGGGAGGACACTGAAGCTTTCTTT
d_gene: NA; v_gene: TRBV24-1; j_gene: TRBJ2-1; abundance: NA; CDR3aa: CATSGTFNNEQFF; CDR3nt: TGTGCCACCTCGGGGACTTTCAACAATGAGCAGTTCTTC
d_gene: NA; v_gene: TRBV28; j_gene: TRBJ1-5; abundance: NA; CDR3aa: CASTKGGNQPQHF; CDR3nt: TGTGCCAGCACCAAGGGCGGGAATCAGCCCCAGCATTTT
d_gene: NA; v_gene: TRBV27; j_gene: TRBJ2-7; abundance: NA; CDR3aa: CASGLGPYEQYF; CDR3nt: TGTGCCAGCGGCTTGGGGCCCTACGAGCAGTACTTC
d_gene: NA; v_gene: TRBV30; j_gene: TRBJ1-3; abundance: NA; CDR3aa: CASGQGFSGNTIYF; CDR3nt: TGTGCCTCCGGACAAGGCTTCTCTGGAAACACCATATATTTT
d_gene: TRBD1; v_gene: TRBV7-9; j_gene: TRBJ2-1; abundance: NA; CDR3aa: CASRTKDRGLHEQFF; CDR3nt: TGTGCCAGCAGGACCAAGGACAGGGGTCTCCATGAGCAGTTCTTC
d_gene: NA; v_gene: TRBV27; j_gene: TRBJ2-3; abundance: NA; CDR3aa: CASSLDSGTDTQYF; CDR3nt: TGTGCCAGCAGTTTAGATAGCGGCACAGATACGCAGTATTTT
d_gene: NA; v_gene: TRBV27; j_gene: TRBJ1-5; abundance: NA; CDR3aa: CASSSGPVNQPQHF; CDR3nt: TGTGCCAGCAGTTCTGGGCCCGTAAATCAGCCCCAGCATTTT
d_gene: TRBD2; v_gene: TRBV11-3; j_gene: TRBJ2-3; abundance: NA; CDR3aa: CASSLGGAGGQDTQYF; CDR3nt: TGTGCCAGCAGCCTAGGGGGCGCGGGGGGGCAAGATACGCAGTATTTT
d_gene: NA; v_gene: TRBV16; j_gene: TRBJ1-1; abundance: NA; CDR3aa: CASSQSGGGDTEAFF; CDR3nt: TGTGCCAGCAGCCAATCGGGCGGGGGCGACACTGAAGCTTTCTTT
d_gene: NA; v_gene: TRBV28; j_gene: TRBJ1-2; abundance: NA; CDR3aa: CASTLGGPYGYTF; CDR3nt: TGTGCCAGCACCCTAGGGGGTCCCTATGGCTACACCTTC
d_gene: NA; v_gene: TRBV29-1; j_gene: TRBJ1-4; abundance: NA; CDR3aa: CSVDSGIPDEKLFF; CDR3nt: TGCAGCGTTGATTCAGGGATACCGGATGAAAAACTGTTTTTT
d_gene: TRBD1; v_gene: TRBV6-6; j_gene: TRBJ1-2; abundance: NA; CDR3aa: CASKGQGDGYTF; CDR3nt: TGTGCCAGCAAAGGACAGGGGGATGGCTACACCTTC
d_gene: TRBD1; v_gene: TRBV29-1; j_gene: TRBJ1-1; abundance: NA; CDR3aa: CSVLGQGAEAFF; CDR3nt: TGCAGCGTTTTAGGACAGGGCGCTGAAGCTTTCTTT
d_gene: NA; v_gene: TRBV2; j_gene: TRBJ2-1; abundance: few; CDR3aa: CASTPGQYNEQFF; CDR3nt: TGTGCCAGCACCCCTGGACAGTACAATGAGCAGTTCTTC
d_gene: TRBD1; v_gene: TRBV7-9; j_gene: TRBJ2-2; abundance: NA; CDR3aa: CASSPTGQGGELFF; CDR3nt: TGTGCCAGCAGCCCAACAGGACAGGGTGGGGAGCTGTTTTTT
d_gene: TRBD1; v_gene: TRBV5-6; j_gene: TRBJ2-7; abundance: NA; CDR3aa: CASSPMDRGTYEQYF; CDR3nt: TGTGCCAGCAGCCCTATGGACAGGGGGACCTACGAGCAGTACTTC
d_gene: NA; v_gene: TRBV2; j_gene: TRBJ1-2; abundance: NA; CDR3aa: CASRGHQVRDGRSGYTF; CDR3nt: TGTGCCAGCAGAGGTCATCAAGTCAGGGATGGTAGGAGTGGCTACACCTTC
d_gene: NA; v_gene: TRBV5-6; j_gene: TRBJ1-6; abundance: NA; CDR3aa: CASSLTGRNNSPLHF; CDR3nt: TGTGCCAGCAGCTTGACAGGGCGAAATAATTCACCCCTCCACTTT
d_gene: TRBD2; v_gene: TRBV7-9; j_gene: TRBJ2-3; abundance: NA; CDR3aa: CASSLGLAGERNTQYF; CDR3nt: TGTGCCAGCAGCTTAGGACTAGCGGGGGAAAGAAATACGCAGTATTTT
d_gene: NA; v_gene: TRBV23-1; j_gene: TRBJ2-1; abundance: NA; CDR3aa: CASSQVLGDEQFF; CDR3nt: TGCGCCAGCAGTCAAGTTCTCGGGGATGAGCAGTTCTTC
d_gene: TRBD2; v_gene: TRBV5-1; j_gene: TRBJ2-1; abundance: NA; CDR3aa: CASSSLAGLLDEQFF; CDR3nt: TGCGCCAGCAGCTCCCTAGCGGGGCTCCTAGATGAGCAGTTCTTC
d_gene: TRBD1; v_gene: TRBV5-1; j_gene: TRBJ2-7; abundance: NA; CDR3aa: CASGPRQGDYEQYF; CDR3nt: TGCGCCAGCGGCCCGAGACAGGGAGACTACGAGCAGTACTTC
d_gene: NA; v_gene: TRBV27; j_gene: TRBJ2-1; abundance: NA; CDR3aa: CASSPRDFYEQFF; CDR3nt: TGTGCCAGCAGTCCCAGGGACTTTTATGAGCAGTTCTTC
d_gene: TRBD1; v_gene: TRBV6-1; j_gene: TRBJ1-5; abundance: few; CDR3aa: CASSVRRDSLNQPQHF; CDR3nt: TGTGCCAGCAGTGTACGCCGGGACAGCCTAAATCAGCCCCAGCATTTT
d_gene: NA; v_gene: TRBV28; j_gene: TRBJ2-5; abundance: NA; CDR3aa: CASSLGGAQETQYF; CDR3nt: TGTGCCAGCAGTTTAGGGGGGGCCCAAGAGACCCAGTACTTC
d_gene: NA; v_gene: TRBV4-1; j_gene: TRBJ2-7; abundance: few; CDR3aa: CASSQDATYEQYF; CDR3nt: TGCGCCAGCAGCCAAGATGCGACCTACGAGCAGTACTTC
d_gene: NA; v_gene: TRBV28; j_gene: TRBJ2-1; abundance: NA; CDR3aa: CASTGGKIFNEQFF; CDR3nt: TGTGCCAGCACCGGGGGAAAGATTTTCAATGAGCAGTTCTTC
d_gene: NA; v_gene: TRBV7-8; j_gene: TRBJ1-2; abundance: NA; CDR3aa: CASSPDRGAVVGYTF; CDR3nt: TGTGCCAGCAGCCCCGACCGGGGTGCGGTTGTAGGCTACACCTTC
d_gene: TRBD1; v_gene: TRBV6-4; j_gene: TRBJ1-2; abundance: NA; CDR3aa: CASSQTGAYGYTF; CDR3nt: TGTGCCAGCAGCCAGACAGGGGCGTATGGCTACACCTTC
d_gene: NA; v_gene: TRBV4-2; j_gene: TRBJ1-3; abundance: few; CDR3aa: CASSSSLGRAGNTIYF; CDR3nt: TGTGCCAGCAGCTCTTCTCTTGGGAGGGCTGGAAACACCATATATTTT
d_gene: TRBD1; v_gene: TRBV5-1; j_gene: TRBJ1-1; abundance: NA; CDR3aa: CASSLARTGAKNGEAFF; CDR3nt: TGCGCCAGCAGCTTGGCCCGGACAGGGGCTAAGAACGGTGAAGCTTTCTTT
d_gene: TRBD1; v_gene: TRBV5-1; j_gene: TRBJ1-5; abundance: NA; CDR3aa: CASSTGQGAGQPQHF; CDR3nt: TGCGCCAGCAGTACAGGACAGGGGGCAGGTCAGCCCCAGCATTTT